Given below is one TCR beta chain in context. A second about 7 to 11 cycle PCR used barcoded and J-beta primers. Each sample yielded at least 3 million CDR3-containing paired-end reads. TCRdb reprocessed the 5' RACE reads with MiXCR, giving one entry per CDR3 protein. The top ten clones hold around 37% of a sample with about 640,000 distinct CDR3 sequences, roughly 53% of them seen once. The sample is drawn from a study of blood T cells in healthy people across ages. Sample donors were healthy Caucasian individuals that came from Russia, aged roughly 6 to 95. Isolation recovered at least 7 million PBMCs from every sample. Total RNA, at least 5 micrograms per sample, came from PBMCs. The sample comprised blood. This receptor was taken from a man in his 60s in good health.

The CDR3 DNA reads TGTGCCAGCAGTTACGGGAGGGGAGCAGATACGCAGTATTTT. It yields the protein CASSYGRGADTQYF. The genes are TRBV6-5 and TRBJ2-3, with 7 bases matching TRBD2. V gave up 2 bases and J gave up 4 bases; unmatched junction bases: 3. The CDR3 is 14 residues long. Germline-derived CDR1 and CDR2 are MNHEY and SVGAGI.